The 18 T cell receptor beta chains below come from one sample, sequenced in a study of T cells in Graves' hyperthyroidism and ophthalmopathy. RNA transcripts yielded amplified TCR beta CDR3 regions. HTBI primers were employed in a first-round RT-PCR of the TCR CDR3. TCRdb itself ran the multiplex PCR reads through MiXCR, one entry per CDR3 protein. The sample includes almost 600,000 distinct CDR3 sequences, roughly 13% of them seen just once. The sequenced sample consisted of blood. These receptors all stem from a woman aged 30 to 39 with Graves' hyperthyroidism that later progressed to Graves' ophthalmopathy.

The V call is TRBV4-1, the J call TRBJ2-2, with 8 bases identical to TRBD2. The length of the CDR3 is 18 residues. Trimming at V came to 0 bases and at J to 2 bases, leaving 8 bases not matched to a gene. CDR1 is MGHRA and CDR2 is YSYEKL in the germline V gene. This CDR3 is CASSQEGLVAANTGELFF. The CDR3 DNA follows: TGCGCCAGCAGCCAAGAGGGACTAGTGGCGGCCAACACCGGGGAGCTGTTTTTT.

In this sample, this clonotype turned up many times. The rearrangement uses TRBV20-1 and TRBJ1-5; weak D call: TRBD1 (5 bases). Trimming removed 5 bases from V and 0 bases from J, with 11 bases in between. CDR1 is DFQATT and CDR2 is SNEGSKA in the germline V gene (reference sequence). The CDR3 loop spans 14 amino acids. DNA of the CDR3: TGCAGTGCTTTTGCAGGGAGTAGCAATCAGCCCCAGCATTTT. Its protein is CSAFAGSSNQPQHF.

The sample holds a few counts of this clonotype. The chain recombines TRBV5-1 with TRBJ2-2, with D possibly TRBD2 on 5 matching bases. Germline V gene data show CDR1 as SGHRS and CDR2 as YFSETQ. This CDR3 has 15 amino acids. The V end was cut by 2 bases, the J end by 2 bases, with 10 bases between. The CDR3, as DNA: TGCGCCAGCAGCTTAACGGGAACTAACACCGGGGAGCTGTTTTTT. Protein sequence: CASSLTGTNTGELFF.

The table lists this clonotype with many counts. This sequence joins TRBV28 and TRBJ2-1; perhaps TRBD1 as D (5 bases). V dropped 8 bases and J dropped 5 bases, with 10 bases sitting between them. CDR1 is MDHEN and CDR2 is SYDVKM in the germline V gene. CDR3 length equals 12 residues. The CDR3 is CASDSFHNEQFF. The CDR3 DNA follows: TGTGCCAGCGACAGCTTTCACAATGAGCAGTTCTTC. The variable domain in full, with the rest retrieved from reference TRBV28 and TRBJ2-1, is DVKVTQSSRYLVKRTGEKVFLECVQDMDHENMFWYRQDPGLGLRLIYFSYDVKMKEKGDIPEGYSVSREKKERFSLILESASTNQTSMYLCASDSFHNEQFFGPGTRLTVL.

As for this clonotype: Because it lacks the conserved phenylalanine or tryptophan at the end, this CDR3 is likely a read error. The V call is TRBV12-3 or TRBV12-4, the J call TRBJ2-7; 7 nucleotides line up with TRBD2. Trimming at V came to 5 bases and at J to 5 bases, leaving 12 bases not matched to a gene. This CDR3 spans 15 amino acids. The CDR3 loop reads CASSLRTSRIHEQYL. The CDR3 nucleotides read TGTGCCAGCAGTCTGAGGACTAGTAGAATCCACGAGCAGTACCTC.

This clonotype showed up many times. J is TRBJ1-3 and V is TRBV6-1; D unresolved. Between the trimmed V and J ends, which lost 0 bases and 0 bases, there was a span of 12 bases. The CDR3 length is 17 residues. The germline gives CDR1 MNHNS, CDR2 SASEGT. This CDR3 reads CASSEALGVSSGNTIYF. The CDR3 bases are TGTGCCAGCAGTGAAGCGCTTGGCGTCAGCTCTGGAAACACCATATATTTT.

This clonotype has only a few counts. J is TRBJ2-3 and V is TRBV6-1; TRBD1 matches at 8 bases. V was clipped by 2 bases and J by 5 bases; unmatched bases: 3. Per the germline V gene, CDR1 is MNHNS and CDR2 is SASEGT. The CDR3 sequence is 14 residues long. In DNA, the CDR3 is TGTGCCAGCAGTGAACAGGGGGCGCAAGATACGCAGTATTTT. As protein: CASSEQGAQDTQYF.

The chain combines TRBV5-5 with TRBJ2-5, with 8 positions matching TRBD1. V lost 4 bases, J lost 12 bases, and 14 bases stayed unmatched. This CDR3 region has 14 residues. The V gene's germline CDR1 is SGHKS and CDR2 YYEKEE (reference sequence). CDR3 region: CASSQRDRLIVEYF. The DNA for the CDR3 is TGTGCCAGCAGCCAACGGGACAGGCTAATAGTGGAGTACTTC.

This chain uses TRBV27 with TRBJ1-2; unclear D gene. In germline, CDR1 is MNHEY, CDR2 SMNVEV (reference sequence). The V and J ends lost 6 bases and 8 bases respectively, with 16 bases between them. The CDR3 has 13 residues. The DNA for the CDR3 is TGTGCCAGCAGGTCACTAGACGGAGGCGGCTACACCTTC. Amino acids: CASRSLDGGGYTF.

This clonotype showed up many times. The chain links TRBV6-6 to TRBJ1-2; D is undetermined. CDR3 size: 15 residues. Germline V CDR1 and CDR2: MNHNY, SVGAGI (reference sequence). V lost 0 bases to trimming and J lost 4 bases, with 12 bases between them. The CDR3 here is CASSYSSGRTYGYTF. The CDR3, as DNA: TGTGCCAGCAGTTACTCGTCCGGCAGGACCTATGGCTACACCTTC.

The chain uses TRBV28 and TRBJ1-1, with TRBD1 as a possible D gene (6 bases). The CDR3 totals 15 residues. Germline lookup yields CDR1 MDHEN and CDR2 SYDVKM. Trimming pared 6 bases from V and 0 bases from J, leaving 14 bases between. The CDR3 reads CASSDAGVMNTEAFF. The CDR3, as DNA: TGTGCCAGCAGCGACGCAGGGGTAATGAACACTGAAGCTTTCTTT.

This clonotype was counted at least ten times. This sequence joins TRBV4-1 and TRBJ1-1; maybe TRBD1 (6 bases). Trimming took 0 bases from V and 5 from J, leaving 13 bases between them. CDR1 and CDR2 from the germline V gene are MGHRA and YSYEKL. There are 15 residues in the CDR3. The DNA of the CDR3 is TGCGCCAGCAGCCAAGACAGGGGAGTTGGGACTGAAGCTTTCTTT. Protein: CASSQDRGVGTEAFF.

The rearrangement links TRBV19 to TRBJ2-1; 7 nucleotides agree with TRBD2. CDR1 is LNHDA, CDR2 SQIVND, per germline (reference sequence). The CDR3 contains 17 residues. With 10 bases clipped from V and 2 bases from J, the junction kept 17 bases outside the gene matches. The chain's CDR3 is CATYRVGGRGTYNEQFF. In DNA form, the CDR3 reads TGTGCCACCTATAGGGTCGGCGGGAGAGGGACCTACAATGAGCAGTTCTTC.

This clonotype showed up many times. The genes are TRBV5-1 and TRBJ1-1; D is uncertain. Trimming took off 2 bases at V and 3 bases at J, with 8 bases between the two ends. Germline lookup yields CDR1 SGHRS and CDR2 YFSETQ. CDR3 length: 13 residues. In DNA form, the CDR3 reads TGCGCCAGCAGCTTTAGAAAGGACACTGAAGCTTTCTTT. Translating gives CASSFRKDTEAFF.

This clonotype was observed once. The rearrangement uses TRBV12-3 or TRBV12-4 and TRBJ1-1; 7 bases are shared with TRBD1. The junction had 6 bases not matched to a gene; V was cut back by 7 bases and J by 4 bases. CDR3 length: 13 amino acids. CDR3 loop: CASNLQGGTEAFF. In DNA form, the CDR3 reads TGTGCCAGCAACCTTCAGGGGGGCACTGAAGCTTTCTTT.

This clonotype was recorded a few times. The rearrangement links TRBV12-3 or TRBV12-4 to TRBJ2-5; D possibly corresponds to TRBD2 (6 bases). The CDR3 runs 15 residues. Trimming shortened V by 2 bases and J by 9 bases, and 19 bases separated the two germline ends. In nucleotides, the CDR3 is TGTGCCAGCAGTTTAAGCCCCGGGACTGGGGAGGCCCAGTACTTC. Protein sequence: CASSLSPGTGEAQYF.

V and J are TRBV27 and TRBJ2-5; no clear D gene. CDR1 is MNHEY, CDR2 SMNVEV, per germline (reference sequence). This CDR3 is 13 amino acids long. Between the trimmed V and J ends, which lost 8 bases and 0 bases, there was a span of 10 bases. In nucleotides, the CDR3 is TGTGCCAGCCAAAGGATATACCAAGAGACCCAGTACTTC. As protein: CASQRIYQETQYF.

This clonotype appeared many times. This chain connects TRBV29-1 to TRBJ2-5, with D uncertain. The CDR3 contains 16 residues. Germline CDR1 reads SQVTM; CDR2 reads ANQGSEA. With 2 bases removed from V and 1 base from J, the gap between germline ends came to 17 bases. The CDR3 is CSVEFARGPFQETQYF. CDR3 in DNA: TGCAGCGTTGAATTTGCCCGAGGACCCTTCCAAGAGACCCAGTACTTC.